These 29 T cell receptor beta chains came from one sample sequenced in a study of blood T cell repertoires in COVID-19. Assay used: immunoSEQ multiplex PCR; TCRdb lists only in-frame clones, some missing. The sample has approximately 330,000 clones; nearly 90% are singletons. Sample: PBMCs or T cells enriched from blood (not recorded which). These receptors were obtained from a woman aged 30 to 39 who had recovered from COVID-19.

The V gene is TRBV6-5, the J gene TRBJ2-1, with 8 bases aligning to TRBD2. Germline V lookup: CDR1 MNHEY, CDR2 SVGAGI. The V segment lost 6 bases and the J segment 4 bases; nucleotides outside the gene matches: 8. CDR3 length equals 15 residues. The CDR3 DNA follows: TGTGCCAGCAGACTAAGCGGGAGCGTTTACAATGAGCAGTTCTTC. Its translation: CASRLSGSVYNEQFF.

The J gene is TRBJ2-3, the V gene TRBV14, with 9 positions matching TRBD2. Germline CDR1 reads SGHDN; CDR2 reads FVKESK. V shed 8 bases and J 2 bases; nucleotides not matched to a gene: 8. The CDR3 is 15 amino acids. In DNA, the CDR3 is TGTGCCAGCGGGAAGCGGGGGGACCTCACAGATACGCAGTATTTT. Translating gives CASGKRGDLTDTQYF.

The chain employs TRBV5-4 and TRBJ1-2, with 7 bases aligning to TRBD1. The CDR3 is 13 residues long. Germline CDR1 is SGHNT and CDR2 is YYREEE (reference sequence). The junction had 7 bases not matched to a gene; V was cut back by 4 bases and J by 7 bases. Written as DNA, the CDR3 is TGTGCCAGCAGCCCCTCCAACAGGGGTGGCTACACCTTC. Its translation is CASSPSNRGGYTF.

The J gene is TRBJ2-3, the V gene TRBV20-1; 9 bases agree with TRBD2. The CDR3 has 15 amino acids. Losses at the gene ends were 3 bases for V and 6 bases for J; bases not matched to a gene: 10. CDR1 and CDR2 from the germline V gene are DFQATT and SNEGSKA (reference sequence). This CDR3 reads CSASRRTSDGDTQYF. The CDR3, as DNA: TGCAGTGCTAGTCGAAGGACTAGCGACGGGGATACGCAGTATTTT.

This rearrangement joins TRBV28 to TRBJ1-2; a possible D gene is TRBD1 (5 bases). The V gene's germline CDR1 is MDHEN and CDR2 SYDVKM. V dropped 5 bases and J dropped 5 bases, with 21 bases sitting between them. This CDR3 region has 16 residues. The CDR3 DNA reads as TGTGCCAGCAGTGGGGGGGGAGTAGGACCTCCGTATGGCTACACCTTC. Protein: CASSGGGVGPPYGYTF.

The chain combines TRBV7-9 with TRBJ2-1; TRBD2 might be the D (5 bases). Trimming took 3 bases from V and 0 from J, leaving 9 bases between them. CDR3 size: 15 residues. Per the germline V gene, CDR1 is SEHNR and CDR2 is FQNEAQ (reference sequence). CDR3 nucleotides: TGTGCCAGCAGCTTTCCGGGGATCTCCTACAATGAGCAGTTCTTC. Protein sequence: CASSFPGISYNEQFF.

The rearrangement joins TRBV19 to TRBJ1-2, with D possibly being TRBD1 (5 bases). V dropped 5 bases and J dropped 4 bases, with 17 bases sitting between them. The CDR3 is made up of 15 amino acids. Germline loops: CDR1 LNHDA, CDR2 SQIVND (reference sequence). As DNA, the CDR3 is TGTGCCAGTAGTTTAAGGGGCGAGCCCATCTATGGCTACACCTTC. It translates to CASSLRGEPIYGYTF.

This clone came up a few times. This rearrangement joins TRBV9 to TRBJ1-1; D perhaps matches TRBD1 (6 bases). This CDR3 comprises 14 residues. From germline, CDR1 is SGDLS and CDR2 YYNGEE. V lost 0 bases and J lost 9, with 15 bases in between. In DNA, the CDR3 is TGTGCCAGCAGCGTAGATGGGACATCCAGCAAAGCTTTCTTT. The encoded protein is CASSVDGTSSKAFF.

CDR3 loop: CASSLSGRVHF. CDR3 bases: TGTGCCAGCAGTTTATCTGGGAGGGTACACTTT. The chain joins TRBV28 to TRBJ1-6; D uncertain. CDR3 length: 11 amino acids. Trimming left V 1 base short and J 19 bases short, with 11 bases between. Germline V gene sequence: CDR1 MDHEN, CDR2 SYDVKM.

The gene calls are TRBV2 and TRBJ1-6; no clear D. The germline gives CDR1 SNHLY, CDR2 FYNNEI. The CDR3 sequence is 14 residues long. V was trimmed by 4 bases and J by 9 bases, leaving 13 bases between them. The DNA of the CDR3 is TGTGCCAGCAGTGTCGATATTAGTAGTTCACCCCTCCACTTT. Encoded protein: CASSVDISSSPLHF.

The gene calls are TRBV7-2 and TRBJ1-2; the match to TRBD1 covers 7 bases. V lost 4 bases and J lost 2; bases outside the gene matches: 7. CDR3 length: 15 residues. Germline V gene lookup returns CDR1 SGHTA and CDR2 FQGNSA. CDR3 in DNA: TGTGCCAGCAGCTGGGGGGACAGACTAAACTATGGCTACACCTTC. It encodes CASSWGDRLNYGYTF. Using reference TRBV7-2 and TRBJ1-2 for the parts outside the CDR3, the full variable domain is GAGVSQSPSNKVTEKGKDVELRCDPISGHTALYWYRQSLGQGLEFLIYFQGNSAPDKSGLPSDRFSAERTGGSVSTLTIQRTQQEDSAVYLCASSWGDRLNYGYTFGSGTRLTVV.

The chain links TRBV10-3 to TRBJ1-1; no clear D gene. Germline V gene sequence: CDR1 ENHRY, CDR2 SYGVKD. V was pared by 0 bases and J by 5 bases, with 10 bases between. This CDR3 is built from 14 residues. The CDR3 region has the DNA TGTGCCATCAGTGAGTCCTGGGAGGGAACTGAAGCTTTCTTT. As protein: CAISESWEGTEAFF.

The J gene is TRBJ1-1, the V gene TRBV19; D may be TRBD1 (5 bases). Germline CDR1 reads LNHDA; CDR2 reads SQIVND (reference sequence). Trimming stripped 5 bases from V and 1 base from J, with 11 bases between. The CDR3 is 14 amino acids. The chain's CDR3 is CASSPPTGNTEAFF. The CDR3, as DNA: TGTGCCAGTAGTCCCCCCACAGGGAACACTGAAGCTTTCTTT.

The rearrangement links TRBV5-6 to TRBJ2-7; 11 nucleotides line up with TRBD1. Germline V gives CDR1 SGHDT, CDR2 YYEEEE. V shed 4 bases, J shed 7 bases, and the junction held 7 bases outside the gene matches. The CDR3 contains 14 residues. The CDR3 nucleotides read TGTGCCAGCAGCCCCGGGACAGGGGGATTTGAGCAGTACTTC. Translating it yields CASSPGTGGFEQYF.

This chain links TRBV18 with TRBJ1-5, with TRBD1 matching over 7 bases. Germline V gene data show CDR1 as KGHSH and CDR2 as LQKENI. CDR3 length equals 16 residues. The ends lost 0 bases at V and 6 bases at J; junction bases unmatched: 8. The DNA for the CDR3 is TGTGCCAGCTCACCACCTAGGCAGGGGGATGGTCAGCCCCAGCATTTT. It translates to CASSPPRQGDGQPQHF. The variable domain in full, completed from reference TRBV18 and TRBJ1-5, reads NAGVMQNPRHLVRRRGQEARLRCSPMKGHSHVYWYRQLPEEGLKFMVYLQKENIIDESGMPKERFSAEFPKEGPSILRIQQVVRGDSAAYFCASSPPRQGDGQPQHFGDGTRLSIL.

This sequence joins TRBV7-9 and TRBJ1-2; TRBD1 agrees at 8 bases. V shed 4 bases and J 3 bases; nucleotides not matched to a gene: 4. The CDR3 covers 14 residues. The germline CDR1 and CDR2 sequences are SEHNR and FQNEAQ (reference sequence). The CDR3 nucleotides read TGTGCCAGCAGCTCGGGACAGGTCGACTATGGCTACACCTTC. It encodes CASSSGQVDYGYTF.

This clone was found once. The CDR3 is CASSFGQTQYF. For the CDR3, the DNA is TGTGCCAGCAGTTTTGGGCAGACCCAGTACTTC. This chain connects TRBV12-3 or TRBV12-4 to TRBJ2-5; the D is unclear. Trimming cost V 3 bases and J 6 bases, with 5 bases left between them. The CDR3 extends over 11 amino acids.

This rearrangement joins TRBV6-2 or TRBV6-3 to TRBJ1-4; no definite D call. The V end was cut by 7 bases, the J end by 6 bases, with 15 bases between. Germline CDR1 reads MNHEY; CDR2 reads SVGEGT. CDR3 length: 14 residues. CDR3 DNA: TGTGCCAGCACCCCAGGTGGGAGGGATGAAAAACTGTTTTTT. This gives the protein CASTPGGRDEKLFF.

The chain recombines TRBV10-2 with TRBJ2-5, with D unclear. The CDR3 sequence is 14 residues long. With 7 bases removed from V and 2 bases from J, the gap between germline ends came to 14 bases. The germline V gene encodes CDR1 WSHSY and CDR2 SAAADI. In DNA form, the CDR3 reads TGCGCCAGCACTTACCAGATGAAGCAAGAGACCCAGTACTTC. The encoded protein is CASTYQMKQETQYF.

The V call is TRBV3-1 (or the pseudogene TRBV3-2), the J call TRBJ1-1; TRBD1 might be the D (5 bases). From germline, CDR1 is LGHDT and CDR2 YNNKEL (reference sequence). The ends were cut back, 1 base at V and 4 bases at J, with 16 bases in the middle. CDR3 length equals 16 residues. CDR3 DNA: TGTGCCAGCAGCCAAGGAATCGGAGGGGACGGCACTGAAGCTTTCTTT. The encoded protein is CASSQGIGGDGTEAFF.

The sample holds one count of this clone. The chain uses TRBV15 and TRBJ1-2; D is undetermined. The CDR3 consists of 16 residues. Germline loops: CDR1 LNHNV, CDR2 YYDKDF (reference sequence). Trimming stripped 0 bases from V and 4 bases from J, with 15 bases between. This CDR3 reads CATSREEQGLGYGYTF. CDR3 nucleotide sequence: TGTGCCACCAGCAGAGAAGAGCAAGGCCTAGGCTATGGCTACACCTTC.

V and J are TRBV18 and TRBJ1-2; D is uncertain. The CDR3 has 15 amino acids. Between the trimmed V and J ends, which lost 2 bases and 4 bases, there was a span of 14 bases. CDR1 and CDR2 from the germline V gene are KGHSH and LQKENI. CDR3 protein: CASSPSVGASYGYTF. In DNA, the CDR3 is TGTGCCAGCTCACCATCGGTGGGCGCGAGCTATGGCTACACCTTC.

The chain's CDR3 is CASSREERTLGVPRGNEQFF. DNA of the CDR3: TGTGCCAGCAGTCGGGAAGAAAGGACCCTAGGTGTCCCTCGGGGTAATGAGCAGTTCTTC. This rearrangement joins TRBV2 to TRBJ2-1; possible D gene TRBD2, 5 bases. Trimming removed 5 bases from V and 7 bases from J, with 33 bases in between. The CDR3 runs 20 residues. Germline loops: CDR1 SNHLY, CDR2 FYNNEI.

The J gene is TRBJ2-7, the V gene TRBV9, with TRBD2 matching 7 bases. This CDR3 region has 15 residues. The germline CDR1 and CDR2 sequences are SGDLS and YYNGEE. V gave up 0 bases and J gave up 1 base; unmatched junction bases: 4. In DNA, the CDR3 is TGTGCCAGCAGCGTAGGACTAGCCCCTTCCTACGAGCAGTACTTC. Translating gives CASSVGLAPSYEQYF. Full variable domain (remainder filled in from reference TRBV9 and TRBJ2-7): DSGVTQTPKHLITATGQRVTLRCSPRSGDLSVYWYQQSLDQGLQFLIQYYNGEERAKGNILERFSAQQFPDLHSELNLSSLELGDSALYFCASSVGLAPSYEQYFGPGTRLTVT.

V is TRBV18 and J is TRBJ1-2; 9 nucleotides line up with TRBD1. The CDR3 sequence is 16 residues long. V was clipped by 2 bases and J by 6 bases; unmatched bases: 10. CDR1 KGHSH and CDR2 LQKENI come from the germline V gene. The CDR3 here is CASSPSRTGDFHGYTF. DNA for the CDR3: TGTGCCAGCTCACCATCGCGGACAGGGGATTTCCATGGCTACACCTTC.

The chain uses TRBV14 and TRBJ2-2; TRBD2 agrees at 12 bases. Germline values: CDR1 SGHDN, CDR2 FVKESK. The J segment lost 6 bases and the V segment lost 5 bases, leaving 16 bases of the junction unmatched. This CDR3 region has 19 residues. The CDR3 DNA is TGTGCCAGCAGCGCTCCAGGACTAGCGGGAAGAGGATACGCCGGGGAGCTGTTTTTT. This encodes CASSAPGLAGRGYAGELFF.

The V call is TRBV9, the J call TRBJ2-5, with a weak D call TRBD2 (6 bases). CDR3 length: 20 amino acids. Trimming removed 1 base at V and 4 bases at J, with 29 bases between. Germline CDR1 reads SGDLS; CDR2 reads YYNGEE. The CDR3 sequence: CASSVSPIGGGDPHLETQYF. In DNA form, the CDR3 reads TGTGCCAGCAGCGTAAGTCCGATCGGGGGTGGGGACCCACACCTAGAGACCCAGTACTTC.

This clone was detected once. This chain joins TRBV20-1 and TRBJ2-3, with D tentatively TRBD1 (6 bases). CDR1 DFQATT and CDR2 SNEGSKA come from the germline V gene (reference sequence). The CDR3 spans 15 residues. The ends were cut back, 3 bases at V and 1 base at J, with 14 bases in the middle. The CDR3 DNA is TGCAGTGCTAGTAGAGGACAGCTGCGCACAGATACGCAGTATTTT. This encodes CSASRGQLRTDTQYF.

This chain uses TRBV6-5 with TRBJ2-7; tentatively, D is TRBD2 (6 bases). The V gene lost 0 bases and the J gene lost 3 bases, with 9 bases spanning the gap. The germline V gene encodes CDR1 MNHEY and CDR2 SVGAGI. The CDR3 runs to 14 residues. The DNA of the CDR3 is TGTGCCAGCAGTTACTCAGGACTACTCTACGAGCAGTACTTC. Its translation is CASSYSGLLYEQYF.